This T cell receptor (beta chain) came from a study of PD-L1 blockade in urothelial cancer. Overall study context: Blood drawn 3 weeks (second dose) and 6 weeks after treatment start was analyzed. Blood-derived samples held a median approximately 140,000 T cells.

CDR1 is SGDLS and CDR2 is YYNGEE in the germline V gene. The CDR3 is made up of 13 amino acids. V lost 3 bases to trimming and J lost 4 bases, with 10 bases between them. Synthetically made TCR analog templates were put into each PCR as spikes. Repertoires were generated with immunoSEQ multiplex PCR, while TCRdb's copy carries only in-frame clones and drops some. The data hold roughly 130,000 clones, with 84% observed a single time. Time point of the sample: pretreatment peripheral blood. Sequences were derived from PBMCs, sampled around atezolizumab (anti-PD-L1) treatment. This chain joins TRBV9 and TRBJ2-5, with D tentatively TRBD1 (5 bases). This receptor was identified in a man aged 45-65 years with urothelial cancer. The CDR3 is CASSAPGSETQYF. CDR3 bases: TGTGCCAGCAGCGCCCCAGGGTCAGAGACCCAGTACTTC.